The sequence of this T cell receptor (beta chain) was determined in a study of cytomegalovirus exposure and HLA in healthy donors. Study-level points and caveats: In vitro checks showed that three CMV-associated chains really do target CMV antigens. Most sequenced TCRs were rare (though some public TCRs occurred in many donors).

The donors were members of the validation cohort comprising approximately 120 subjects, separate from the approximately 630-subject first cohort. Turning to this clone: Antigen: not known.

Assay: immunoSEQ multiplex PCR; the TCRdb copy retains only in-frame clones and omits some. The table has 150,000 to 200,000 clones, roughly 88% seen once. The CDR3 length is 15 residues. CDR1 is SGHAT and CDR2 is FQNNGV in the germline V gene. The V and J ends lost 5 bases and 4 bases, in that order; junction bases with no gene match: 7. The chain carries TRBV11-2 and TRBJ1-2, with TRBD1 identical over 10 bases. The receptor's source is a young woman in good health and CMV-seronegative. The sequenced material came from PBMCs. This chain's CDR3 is CASSPRRDRGYGYTF. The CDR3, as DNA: TGTGCCAGCAGCCCGCGCCGGGACAGGGGCTATGGCTACACCTTC.